This passage covers 26 T cell receptor beta chains from one sample sequenced in a study of long-term antiretroviral therapy in people with HIV. Researchers ran immunoSEQ v3.0 at survey level. The assay was immunoSEQ multiplex PCR, and TCRdb's table has in-frame clones only and misses some. This table has over 30,000 clones, about four fifths appearing once. The sequencing used unsorted PBMCs, collected 1.9 years after starting antiretroviral therapy. These receptors originate from a man between 18 and 29 years old with HIV.

The CDR3: CAIRGGDEQFF. CDR3 nucleotide sequence: TGTGCCATCAGAGGGGGCGATGAGCAGTTCTTC. The chain recombines TRBV10-3 with TRBJ2-1, with TRBD1 matching over 7 bases. From germline, CDR1 is ENHRY and CDR2 SYGVKD. This CDR3 spans 11 amino acids. V gave up 6 bases and J gave up 8 bases; unmatched junction bases: 1.

This chain uses TRBV6-6 with TRBJ1-2; D gene unclear. CDR1 and CDR2 (germline): MNHNY, SVGAGI (reference sequence). The CDR3 has 15 residues. V gave up 0 bases and J gave up 7 bases, with 15 bases separating them. Here the CDR3 DNA reads TGTGCCAGCAGTTACTCTTCGGAATCTCGGCCTGGCTACACCTTC. Its protein product is CASSYSSESRPGYTF.

CDR3 sequence reads: CASSSRGELFF. The CDR3 DNA is TGCGCCAGCAGCAGTCGAGGGGAGCTGTTTTTT. This chain connects TRBV4-1 to TRBJ2-2, with D uncertain. The CDR3 consists of 11 residues. CDR1 is MGHRA, CDR2 YSYEKL, per germline. V gave up 5 bases and J gave up 8 bases, with 6 bases separating them.

This clone came up a few times. J is TRBJ1-2 and V is TRBV27; 8 bases line up with TRBD1. Germline V gene data show CDR1 as MNHEY and CDR2 as SMNVEV (reference sequence). The CDR3 contains 15 residues. Trimming removed 2 bases from V and 5 bases from J; junction bases left unmatched: 7. For the CDR3, the DNA is TGTGCCAGCAGTTTAGCCCAGGGGGCGCGGTATGGCTACACCTTC. It translates to CASSLAQGARYGYTF.

CDR3 nucleotides: TGTGCCAGCAGCGAGGGGGCGCGAACTGAAGCTTTCTTT. Translated, it gives CASSEGARTEAFF. The genes are TRBV25-1 and TRBJ1-1; 7 bases agree with TRBD1. Trimming at V came to 6 bases and at J to 5 bases, leaving 6 bases not matched to a gene. This CDR3 is built from 13 residues. CDR1 and CDR2 (germline): MGHDK, SYGVNS.

The J gene is TRBJ1-2, the V gene TRBV11-2; D remains unclear. From germline, CDR1 is SGHAT and CDR2 FQNNGV. The germline V and J ends were trimmed by 5 bases and 2 bases, with 9 bases remaining between them. The CDR3 consists of 13 residues. The CDR3 loop reads CASSLQENYGYTF. Here the CDR3 DNA reads TGTGCCAGCAGCCTCCAGGAGAACTATGGCTACACCTTC.

This CDR3 is CASSPTTNTIYF. In nucleotides, the CDR3 is TGTGCCAGCAGCCCCACCACTAACACCATATATTTT. This chain joins TRBV7-9 and TRBJ1-3; D remains ambiguous. This CDR3 has 12 amino acids. Germline V gene lookup returns CDR1 SEHNR and CDR2 FQNEAQ (reference sequence). Trimming stripped 5 bases from V and 7 bases from J, with 9 bases between.

The chain joins TRBV4-1 to TRBJ2-1, with 11 bases aligning to TRBD1. From germline, CDR1 is MGHRA and CDR2 YSYEKL. V lost 8 bases, J lost 6 bases, and 3 bases stayed unmatched. The CDR3 runs to 13 residues. CDR3 in amino acids: CASWGQGGNEQFF. The CDR3, as DNA: TGCGCCAGCTGGGGACAGGGGGGCAATGAGCAGTTCTTC.

This clone was found once. V usage is TRBV28 and J usage is TRBJ1-1, with a tentative D call TRBD1 (5 bases). Trimming pared 1 base from V and 6 bases from J, leaving 9 bases between. CDR1 and CDR2 (germline): MDHEN, SYDVKM. CDR3 length: 13 amino acids. CDR3 nucleotide sequence: TGTGCCAGCAGTTTATATACGACAGCTGAAGCTTTCTTT. It codes for CASSLYTTAEAFF.

CDR3 loop: CASSGPRGTGQPQHF. The CDR3 DNA reads TGTGCCAGCAGTGGCCCCCGGGGCACGGGACAGCCCCAGCATTTT. V usage is TRBV2 and J usage is TRBJ1-5; TRBD1 is a possible D gene (5 bases). The V end lost 4 bases, the J end lost 7 bases, and 17 bases lay between the germline ends. This CDR3 comprises 15 residues. Germline CDR1 is SNHLY and CDR2 is FYNNEI.

The chain joins TRBV29-1 to TRBJ2-5; D call uncertain. There are 13 residues in the CDR3. CDR1 and CDR2 (germline): SQVTM, ANQGSEA. The V gene lost 3 bases and the J gene lost 5 bases, with 13 bases spanning the gap. CDR3 bases: TGCAGCGTTGACGTTGATATCTTGGAGACCCAGTACTTC. Amino acids: CSVDVDILETQYF.

This clone was recorded once. This chain joins TRBV6-6 and TRBJ1-1, with D possibly being TRBD1 (5 bases). This CDR3 spans 14 amino acids. Germline lookup yields CDR1 MNHNY and CDR2 SVGAGI (reference sequence). Trimming removed 4 bases from V and 4 bases from J, with 13 bases in between. In nucleotides, the CDR3 is TGTGCCAGCAGTTTCAGGGTCGTCAGCACTGAAGCTTTCTTT. Amino acids: CASSFRVVSTEAFF.

This rearrangement joins TRBV11-2 to TRBJ2-7; D unclear. The CDR3 sequence is 13 residues long. V dropped 5 bases and J dropped 5 bases, with 13 bases sitting between them. CDR1 is SGHAT and CDR2 is FQNNGV in the germline V gene. CDR3 loop: CASSPWADDEQYV. In DNA form, the CDR3 reads TGTGCCAGCAGCCCATGGGCCGATGACGAGCAGTACGTC.

V is TRBV18 and J is TRBJ1-1; D is ambiguous. The ends were cut back, 2 bases at V and 6 bases at J, with 16 bases in the middle. The germline V gene has CDR1 KGHSH and CDR2 LQKENI. The CDR3 consists of 15 residues. The CDR3 region has the DNA TGTGCCAGCTCACCAGTTTGGGGAGAAGCCGCTGAAGCTTTCTTT. Amino acid sequence: CASSPVWGEAAEAFF.

The chain carries TRBV7-9 and TRBJ1-4; D is unresolved. Per the germline V gene, CDR1 is SEHNR and CDR2 is FQNEAQ (reference sequence). This CDR3 has 16 amino acids. V was pared by 1 base and J by 6 bases, with 15 bases between. CDR3 amino acids: CASSLDRTGLDEKLFF. DNA of the CDR3: TGTGCCAGCAGCTTAGATCGGACCGGATTGGATGAAAAACTGTTTTTT.

This clone has a single count. V and J are TRBV12-2 and TRBJ1-4; the D call in the table, TRBD1, was not verified against the DNA. TRBV12-2 is a pseudogene. This CDR3 is built from 17 residues. In nucleotides, the CDR3 is TGTGCAAGTCGCTTGGAATCGGGGACACGGACTAATGAAAAACTGTTTTTT. It codes for CASRLESGTRTNEKLFF.

The chain couples TRBV15 to TRBJ2-5; 8 bases are a match to TRBD2. Germline lookup yields CDR1 LNHNV and CDR2 YYDKDF (reference sequence). The J segment lost 4 bases and the V segment lost 4 bases, leaving 2 bases of the junction unmatched. This CDR3 contains 13 residues. The CDR3 loop reads CATSTGLGETQYF. As DNA, the CDR3 is TGTGCCACCAGCACGGGACTAGGAGAGACCCAGTACTTC.

This chain links TRBV4-1 with TRBJ2-5; TRBD2 is a possible D gene (6 bases). CDR1 is MGHRA, CDR2 YSYEKL, per germline. The CDR3 contains 14 residues. The germline V and J ends were trimmed by 0 bases and 6 bases, with 11 bases remaining between them. The CDR3 here is CASSQEAGRQTQYF. The CDR3 DNA follows: TGCGCCAGCAGCCAAGAAGCAGGGAGGCAGACCCAGTACTTC.

This clone came up a few times. This chain joins TRBV7-3 and TRBJ2-2, with D possibly being TRBD1 or TRBD2 (5 bases each). This CDR3 is built from 15 residues. Trimming cost V 6 bases and J 3 bases, with 14 bases left between them. Germline V lookup: CDR1 SGHTA, CDR2 FQGTGA. CDR3 sequence reads: CASSLLQGDTGELFF. CDR3 DNA sequence: TGTGCCAGCAGTTTATTGCAGGGAGACACCGGGGAGCTGTTTTTT.

As regards this clone: Other DNA sequences within the sample encode an identical CDR3. CDR3 loop: CASGGQGANRAYEQYV. For the CDR3, the DNA is TGTGCCAGCGGTGGACAGGGGGCGAACCGCGCCTACGAGCAGTACGTC. The chain uses TRBV10-2 and TRBJ2-7; 11 nucleotides align to TRBD1. Looked up from germline, CDR1 is WSHSY and CDR2 is SAAADI. The length of the CDR3 is 16 residues.

The chain employs TRBV6-5 and TRBJ1-1; a weak D match, TRBD1 (6 bases). V shed 5 bases and J shed 1 base, with 8 bases lying between them. In germline, CDR1 is MNHEY, CDR2 SVGAGI. The length of the CDR3 is 13 residues. This CDR3 reads CASSPGQNTEAFF. DNA of the CDR3: TGTGCCAGCAGTCCGGGACAGAACACTGAAGCTTTCTTT.

The chain employs TRBV4-2 and TRBJ1-4; TRBD1 matches at 9 bases. The CDR3 has 16 amino acids. CDR1 is LGHNA and CDR2 is YNFKEQ in the germline V gene. The trim removed 0 bases at V and 5 bases at J, leaving 4 bases unmatched. CDR3 nucleotides: TGTGCCAGCAGCCAAGATATGACAGGGGGGAATGAAAAACTGTTTTTT. Residues: CASSQDMTGGNEKLFF.

This sequence joins TRBV5-1 and TRBJ1-1, with D possibly matching TRBD1 (6 bases). Germline CDR1 and CDR2: SGHRS and YFSETQ. V shed 5 bases and J shed 0 bases, with 14 bases lying between them. The CDR3 runs 15 residues. CDR3: CASSSLGQMNTEAFF. CDR3 nucleotide sequence: TGCGCCAGCAGTTCCCTCGGACAGATGAACACTGAAGCTTTCTTT.

Here the CDR3 DNA reads TGTGCCAGCAGTCGACTAGCGGGGGGGCGGAATACGCAGTATTTT. Translation gives CASSRLAGGRNTQYF. This chain uses TRBV6-1 with TRBJ2-3, with 14 bases matching TRBD2. Germline V CDR1 and CDR2: MNHNS, SASEGT. After removal of 5 bases from V and 7 bases from J, the junction contained 5 bases not matched to a gene. The CDR3 consists of 15 residues.

The chain has TRBV28 and TRBJ1-5; D call uncertain. Trimming stripped 3 bases from V and 2 bases from J, with 5 bases between. This CDR3 is built from 13 residues. Germline CDR1 MDHEN, CDR2 SYDVKM. The CDR3: CASSFVGNQPQHF. CDR3 bases: TGTGCCAGCAGTTTTGTCGGCAATCAGCCCCAGCATTTT. Full variable domain (rest looked up from reference TRBV28 and TRBJ1-5): DVKVTQSSRYLVKRTGEKVFLECVQDMDHENMFWYRQDPGLGLRLIYFSYDVKMKEKGDIPEGYSVSREKKERFSLILESASTNQTSMYLCASSFVGNQPQHFGDGTRLSIL.

As for this clone: An end of the junction does not agree with germline; a read error may underlie this. The gene calls are TRBV14 and TRBJ1-2, with 7 bases that match TRBD1. The CDR3 runs to 14 residues. Germline V CDR1 and CDR2: SGHDN, FVKESK. The CDR3 sequence is CASSQDAGDRLLSF. The CDR3 DNA sequence: TGTGCCAGCAGCCAAGATGCTGGGGACAGACTCCTCTCCTTC.